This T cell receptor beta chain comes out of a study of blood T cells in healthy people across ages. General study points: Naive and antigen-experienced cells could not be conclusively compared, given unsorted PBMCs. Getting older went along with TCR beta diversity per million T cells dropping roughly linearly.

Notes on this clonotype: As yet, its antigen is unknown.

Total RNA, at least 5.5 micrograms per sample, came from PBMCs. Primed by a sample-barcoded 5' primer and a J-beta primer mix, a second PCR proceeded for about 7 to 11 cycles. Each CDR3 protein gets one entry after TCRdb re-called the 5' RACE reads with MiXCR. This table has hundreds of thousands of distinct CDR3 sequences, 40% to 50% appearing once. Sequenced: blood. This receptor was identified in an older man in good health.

Here the CDR3 DNA reads TGTGCCAGCAGTTACATAGCCGGGACAGGGGTCGGCTACACCTTC. It specifies CASSYIAGTGVGYTF. V and J are TRBV6-5 and TRBJ1-2; 10 positions match TRBD1. Trimming at V came to 2 bases and at J to 8 bases, leaving 8 bases not matched to a gene. The CDR3 is made up of 15 amino acids. The V gene's germline CDR1 is MNHEY and CDR2 SVGAGI.